The 10 T cell receptor beta chains below come from one sample, sequenced in a study of cytotoxic CD8 clonotypes in ibrutinib-treated CLL. The assay was immunoSEQ multiplex PCR, and TCRdb's table has in-frame clones only and misses some. This table holds 45,000 to 60,000 clones, over 55% found once. Source: PBMCs, taken after 24 months of ibrutinib treatment. The source is a human donor with chronic lymphocytic leukemia.

The genes are TRBV4-2 and TRBJ2-3, with a tentative D call TRBD1 (6 bases). Trimming removed 2 bases at V and 4 bases at J, with 16 bases between. Looked up from germline, CDR1 is LGHNA and CDR2 is YNFKEQ. The CDR3 runs 16 residues. The chain's CDR3 is CASSQQGNQPSDTQYF. The CDR3 DNA reads TGTGCCAGCAGCCAACAGGGGAATCAACCTTCAGATACGCAGTATTTT.

The CDR3 loop reads CASSLPGKTQYF. CDR3 DNA: TGTGCCAGCAGTTTGCCAGGGAAGACCCAGTACTTC. The chain uses TRBV28 and TRBJ2-5; D possibly corresponds to TRBD1 (5 bases). This CDR3 comprises 12 residues. Germline CDR1 MDHEN, CDR2 SYDVKM. Trimming stripped 3 bases from V and 6 bases from J, with 8 bases between.

The V gene is TRBV7-8, the J gene TRBJ2-1; 11 nucleotides line up with TRBD2. V lost 5 bases, J lost 0 bases, and 9 bases stayed unmatched. Germline lookup yields CDR1 SGHVS and CDR2 FQNEAQ. CDR3 length: 18 amino acids. In DNA, the CDR3 is TGTGCCAGCAGCATGCTAGCGGGGGGCTTCAGCTCCTACAATGAGCAGTTCTTC. Residues: CASSMLAGGFSSYNEQFF. Filled out from reference TRBV7-8 and TRBJ2-1, the complete variable domain reads GAGVSQSPRYKVAKRGQDVALRCDPISGHVSLFWYQQALGQGPEFLTYFQNEAQLDKSGLPSDRFFAERPEGSVSTLKIQRTQQEDSAVYLCASSMLAGGFSSYNEQFFGPGTRLTVL.

This CDR3 reads CASSLPIGGAGGYTF. The CDR3, as DNA: TGTGCCAGCAGCTTGCCCATCGGGGGGGCCGGTGGCTACACCTTC. The chain links TRBV5-6 to TRBJ1-2, with D tentatively TRBD1 (6 bases). Germline V gives CDR1 SGHDT, CDR2 YYEEEE. This CDR3 is 15 amino acids long. Trimming took 1 base from V and 7 from J, leaving 17 bases between them.

J is TRBJ1-5 and V is TRBV7-8; unclear D gene. V was trimmed by 3 bases and J by 8 bases, leaving 20 bases between them. CDR1 SGHVS and CDR2 FQNEAQ come from the germline V gene. There are 16 residues in the CDR3. CDR3 amino acids: CASSFRLRAGREPQHF. CDR3 nucleotides: TGTGCCAGCAGCTTCAGACTCCGGGCCGGGAGGGAGCCCCAGCATTTT. The variable domain in full, with the rest retrieved from reference TRBV7-8 and TRBJ1-5, is GAGVSQSPRYKVAKRGQDVALRCDPISGHVSLFWYQQALGQGPEFLTYFQNEAQLDKSGLPSDRFFAERPEGSVSTLKIQRTQQEDSAVYLCASSFRLRAGREPQHFGDGTRLSIL.

The V call is TRBV10-3, the J call TRBJ2-7, with 8 positions matching TRBD2. V shed 8 bases and J 5 bases; nucleotides not matched to a gene: 14. This CDR3 contains 15 residues. Germline assignment: CDR1 ENHRY and CDR2 SYGVKD. The CDR3 bases are TGTGCCATCCTCGGGGATGGACTAGCTAACGACGAGCAGTACTTC. Translating gives CAILGDGLANDEQYF.

V usage is TRBV4-2 and J usage is TRBJ2-5; weak D call: TRBD2 (6 bases). The CDR3 length is 14 residues. Germline V gene sequence: CDR1 LGHNA, CDR2 YNFKEQ. The V gene lost 4 bases and the J gene lost 2 bases, with 11 bases spanning the gap. The CDR3 sequence is CASSPPGEQETQYF. The CDR3 DNA reads as TGTGCCAGCAGCCCCCCGGGGGAGCAAGAGACCCAGTACTTC.

The CDR3 bases are TGCAGCGTTGAAAACAGGCTTAACTATGGCTACACCTTC. Translating it yields CSVENRLNYGYTF. The chain carries TRBV29-1 and TRBJ1-2, with D perhaps TRBD1 (5 bases). The germline gives CDR1 SQVTM, CDR2 ANQGSEA. There are 13 residues in the CDR3. The V end was cut by 2 bases, the J end by 1 base, with 8 bases between.

This sequence joins TRBV18 and TRBJ1-6; tentative D call: TRBD1 (5 bases). Trimming took off 5 bases at V and 6 bases at J, with 11 bases between the two ends. The CDR3 is 14 residues long. Germline V gene lookup returns CDR1 KGHSH and CDR2 LQKENI. The CDR3 DNA reads as TGTGCCAGCTCAGAGTTCAGGGTTAATTCACCCCTCCACTTT. Encoded protein: CASSEFRVNSPLHF. The complete variable domain, with remaining parts taken from reference TRBV18 and TRBJ1-6, reads NAGVMQNPRHLVRRRGQEARLRCSPMKGHSHVYWYRQLPEEGLKFMVYLQKENIIDESGMPKERFSAEFPKEGPSILRIQQVVRGDSAAYFCASSEFRVNSPLHFGNGTRLTVT.

The CDR3 sequence is CATRGLAGGSSYNEQFF. The CDR3 nucleotides read TGTGCCACCCGGGGACTAGCGGGAGGGAGCTCCTACAATGAGCAGTTCTTC. The J gene is TRBJ2-1, the V gene TRBV10-3, with 16 bases aligning to TRBD2. Germline loops: CDR1 ENHRY, CDR2 SYGVKD. V lost 10 bases to trimming and J lost 0 bases; unmatched junction nucleotides: 6. This CDR3 comprises 17 residues.